The rows below give T cell receptor beta chains drawn from one sample of a study of shared clonotypes between healthy human individuals. Clones were sequenced by immunoSEQ multiplex PCR, and TCRdb holds only the in-frame ones, with some missing. The table has approximately 980,000 clones, roughly 72% seen once. What was sequenced was memory CD4+ T cells sorted from blood. These receptors were collected from a man aged 18 to 30 in good health. The CDR3 runs from the conserved cysteine through the conserved F or W. D genes are given only for firm matches. Size values are once, few and many counts, or a class for expanded clones, and some rows have none.

clone_size	cdr3_length	v_call	d_call	j_call	cdr3_nt	cdr3_aa
-	13	TRBV5-6	-	TRBJ1-4	TGTGCCAGCAGCTCGGCCGCAGGGGAAAAACTGTTTTTT	CASSSAAGEKLFF
-	16	TRBV6-1	-	TRBJ1-1	TGTGCCAGCAGTGACCAAGGACAGCTTATGAACACTGAAGCTTTCTTT	CASSDQGQLMNTEAFF
-	16	TRBV5-8	-	TRBJ2-4	TGTGCCAGCAGCTTGGGCCGGGCCCTAGCCAAAAACATTCAGTACTTC	CASSLGRALAKNIQYF
-	14	TRBV11-2	-	TRBJ2-7	TGTGCCAGCAGCTTAGGGGGGGCCGCCTACGAGCAGTACTTC	CASSLGGAAYEQYF
-	16	TRBV4-1	TRBD2	TRBJ2-5	TGCGCCGGCAGCCCAATATCGGGACTAGCGATTGAGACCCAGTACTTC	CAGSPISGLAIETQYF
-	14	TRBV5-6	-	TRBJ2-5	TGTGCCAGCAGCTTGTCAGGGTTCTCGGAGACCCAGTACTTC	CASSLSGFSETQYF
-	17	TRBV27	-	TRBJ1-5	TGTGCCAGCAGCCGAACCTTGAGGGGGGATAGCAATCAGCCCCAGCATTTT	CASSRTLRGDSNQPQHF
-	15	TRBV28	TRBD2	TRBJ2-7	TGTGCCAGCAGCCCCACTAGCGGCCTTTCCTACGAGCAGTACTTC	CASSPTSGLSYEQYF
-	13	TRBV19	TRBD1	TRBJ1-1	TGTGCCAGTAGGGGACAGGGGCGCACTGAAGCTTTCTTT	CASRGQGRTEAFF
-	13	TRBV10-1	-	TRBJ1-5	TGCGCCAGCAGTGAGTCGAAAAAGGGGCAACAGCATTTT	CASSESKKGQQHF
many	13	TRBV27	-	TRBJ1-2	TGTGCCAGCAGTTTGGGTAAAGGGCTCGGCTACACCTTC	CASSLGKGLGYTF